The T cell receptor (beta chain) under discussion was sequenced for a study of T cells in tuberculosis. Clones were read by immunoSEQ multiplex PCR, and TCRdb kept only the in-frame ones, dropping some. The table shows over 35,000 clones, with 95% occurring only once. Germline lookup yields CDR1 PRHDT and CDR2 FYEKMQ (reference sequence). J gave up 3 bases and V 5 bases, and 8 bases lay outside the gene matches. The CDR3 loop spans 17 amino acids. The origin of this receptor is a donor under 30 with latent tuberculosis or without tuberculosis infection. The chain has TRBV13 and TRBJ2-1, with 12 nucleotides matching TRBD1. The sequenced sample consisted of PBMCs. CDR3 sequence: CASSPPGQGAGYNEQFF. The DNA for the CDR3 is TGTGCCAGCAGCCCACCGGGACAGGGGGCTGGCTACAATGAGCAGTTCTTC.